This TCR beta chain was retrieved from a study of blood T cell repertoires in COVID-19. In the study overall: Specimens from acute and convalescent COVID-19 originated in the United States, Italy and Spain.

The V end was cut by 2 bases, the J end by 3 bases, with 8 bases between. Per the germline V gene, CDR1 is SNHLY and CDR2 is FYNNEI. This CDR3 has 14 residues. Produced via immunoSEQ multiplex PCR; TCRdb's table is partial and in-frame only. The sample includes roughly 60,000 clones, approximately 90% of them seen just once. The sample consisted of peripheral blood. The sequence derives from a human donor with acute or convalescent COVID-19. The donor label of this sample is uncertain. The V gene is TRBV2, the J gene TRBJ2-1; no clear D. CDR3 nucleotides: TGTGCCAGCAGTGAAAGCAGGAACTACAATGAGCAGTTCTTC. Amino acid sequence: CASSESRNYNEQFF.